The T cell receptor beta chain under discussion was sequenced for a study of Ad26.COV2.S vaccination and SARS-CoV-2 variants. General study results and limits: People who got the vaccine had more spike-specific TCR breadth than people who got placebo.

TCRdb's copy holds only in-frame clones and misses some; the assay was immunoSEQ multiplex PCR. Among 380,000 or so clones listed, about 89% were seen once. Indicated treatment: approximately 18 received Ad26.COV2.S at low or high dose, single or two shots; roughly five received placebo; per-sample allocation not given. Each sample was drawn 63 days after the first injection (of vaccine or placebo). Donor was an adult aged 18-55 years in Boston. This clone showed up just a few times. Antigen: not known. The length of the CDR3 is 15 residues. V dropped 5 bases and J dropped 6; count of bases not matched to a gene: 8. Looked up from germline, CDR1 is MNHEY and CDR2 is SMNVEV (reference sequence).

This TCR came from a person between 18 and 65 years old who received the Ad26.COV2.S COVID-19 vaccine or a placebo. Material: peripheral blood, obtained in a trial of Ad26.COV2.S vaccine versus placebo. The chain uses TRBV27 and TRBJ2-7; 12 bases are shared with TRBD2. The CDR3 loop is CASSVSSGRASEQYF. The DNA for the CDR3 is TGTGCCAGCAGTGTTTCTAGCGGGAGGGCCTCCGAGCAGTACTTC.